This entry describes one T cell receptor beta chain. Its target is not known. This was a deep-level run. Sequencing used immunoSEQ multiplex PCR; TCRdb keeps in-frame clones, though not all of them. The profile shows fewer than 600,000 clones, about 85% of them singletons. The sample originates from a study of shared clonotypes between healthy human individuals. Study-wide background: The donor pool was made up of a couple of women and a few men aged 18 to 49.

Whole-study findings and limits: Among donors, sharing of clonotypes was expected to be affected by sequencing depth.

This TCR came from a woman in her forties in good health. Some clones in this sample may be carry-over from other donors' samples. The sequenced material came from PBMCs.

The CDR3 spells CATSRDRGVAEAFF. The CDR3 DNA follows: TGTGCCACCAGCAGGGACAGGGGGGTGGCTGAAGCTTTCTTT. The chain employs TRBV15 and TRBJ1-1; 10 positions agree with TRBD1. Germline assignment: CDR1 LNHNV and CDR2 YYDKDF (reference sequence). Germline trimming cut 3 bases from V and 6 bases from J; bases unmatched to any gene: 4. The length of the CDR3 is 14 residues.